This TCR beta chain was captured in a study of CD8 T cells in ankylosing spondylitis. Trimming cost V 6 bases and J 2 bases, with 13 bases left between them. Germline CDR1 is WSHSY and CDR2 is SAAADI. The CDR3 has 14 amino acids. In this sample, this clonotype turned up many times. TCRdb reprocessed the 5' RACE reads with MiXCR, giving one entry per CDR3 protein. In the table there are under 200,000 distinct CDR3 sequences, around 9.6% of which are singletons. The chain is built from TRBV10-2 and TRBJ1-1; no reliable D call. Sequencing was done on a sample of blood, either unsorted or a sorted T cell fraction (not recorded which). The source is a female donor with ankylosing spondylitis or in good health (not recorded which). This chain's CDR3 is CASSADTTNTEAFF. Here the CDR3 DNA reads TGCGCCAGCAGCGCAGACACCACCAACACTGAAGCTTTCTTT.